Listed below are T cell receptor beta chains from one sample, sequenced in a study of CD8 T cells in ankylosing spondylitis. MiXCR, run by TCRdb on the 5' RACE reads, gives a single entry per CDR3 protein. The table shows around 30,000 distinct CDR3 sequences, with less than 5.5% occurring only once. Sequencing used blood, either unsorted or a sorted T cell fraction (not recorded which). These receptors were obtained from a female donor with ankylosing spondylitis or in good health (not recorded which). Each CDR3 is given with its conserved first and last residue. A D gene is named only where the DNA matches it firmly. Not all rows give a size; the values are once, few, many and, for expanded clones, a class.

>TRBV9|.|TRBJ2-2|many
CASSVVVAAGELFF
>TRBV9|.|TRBJ2-1|many
CASSVEWGKGEQFF
>TRBV9|.|TRBJ1-4|medium-sized
CASSVSGLPGEKLFF
>TRBV9|.|TRBJ1-2|many
CASSVGQIANYGYTF
>TRBV9|TRBD1|TRBJ2-5|many
CASSTGQPQETQYF
>TRBV9|TRBD1|TRBJ1-6|medium-sized
CASSEGQGVFSPLHF
>TRBV9|TRBD2|TRBJ2-5|many
CASSVGAGGIQETQYF
>TRBV9|TRBD1|TRBJ2-1|many
CASQPGQIHNEQFF
>TRBV9|.|TRBJ2-5|many
CASTPGQGAETQYF
>TRBV9|TRBD2|TRBJ2-2|many
CASSVWLAGALNTGELFF
>TRBV9|.|TRBJ1-3|many
CASGGGNTIYF
>TRBV9|TRBD2|TRBJ2-5|many
CASSAGGGETQYF
>TRBV9|.|TRBJ1-3|many
CASSADPSSGNTIYF
>TRBV9|TRBD1|TRBJ1-2|many
CASSLGTGGAYGYTF
>TRBV9|TRBD1|TRBJ1-3|medium-sized
CASSAQTGGSGNTIYF
>TRBV9|.|TRBJ2-7|many
CASSAGVEQYF
>TRBV9|.|TRBJ2-5|many
CASSVAFGAIVETQYF
>TRBV9|.|TRBJ2-5|medium-sized
CASSAQEYQETQYF
>TRBV9|.|TRBJ2-3|few
CASSVGVFSTDTQYF
>TRBV9|TRBD2|TRBJ2-3|many
CASSVQAGTSGTDTQYF
>TRBV9|.|TRBJ2-1|many
CASSVAFQGNNEQFF
>TRBV9|TRBD1|TRBJ2-6|many
CASSVGQGRWANVLTF
>TRBV9|.|TRBJ2-3|many
CASSVGVPDTQYF
>TRBV9|.|TRBJ2-2|many
CASSEGGNTGELFF
>TRBV9|.|TRBJ2-1|many
CASSVETTYNEQFF
>TRBV9|.|TRBJ2-7|many
CASSVSTGQSYEQYF
>TRBV9|TRBD2|TRBJ2-5|many
CASSVASGQTQYF
>TRBV9|TRBD1|TRBJ1-1|many
CASSGYTGGSTEAFF
>TRBV9|.|TRBJ2-5|many
CASSVFGWETQYF
>TRBV9|.|TRBJ2-1|many
CASSVSLDSSYNEQFF
>TRBV9|TRBD2|TRBJ2-2|.
CASSVTGTSGGARGELFF
>TRBV23-1|.|TRBJ2-1|many
CASSHRGPSYNEQFF
>TRBV9|TRBD2|TRBJ2-1|medium-sized
CASSVEAGGNEQFF
>TRBV9|TRBD2|TRBJ2-3|many
CASSNSGGNTDTQYF
>TRBV9|.|TRBJ2-5|many
CASSAQGWETQYF
>TRBV9|TRBD1|TRBJ2-3|many
CASSVVGQPLDTQYF
>TRBV9|.|TRBJ2-7|many
CASSVAPDLYEQYF
>TRBV9|.|TRBJ1-4|.
CASSSRGTNEKLFF
>TRBV9|.|TRBJ2-1|many
CASSVFADLTYNEQFF